This TCR beta chain is from a study of shared clonotypes between healthy human individuals. The repertoire was sequenced with immunoSEQ multiplex PCR; TCRdb's copy has only in-frame clones and lacks some. The sample holds 330,000 or so clones, approximately 79% seen once. Looked up from germline, CDR1 is SEHNR and CDR2 is FQNEAQ (reference sequence). The CDR3 has 15 residues. Trimming took off 5 bases at V and 7 bases at J, with 17 bases between the two ends. The rearrangement joins TRBV7-9 to TRBJ1-4, with unresolved D. Sequencing was carried out using memory CD4+ T cells sorted from blood. Subset here: CD45RA-negative fraction. This TCR was recovered from a man aged 25 to 40 in good health. CDR3 loop: CASSETVKGSEKLFF. DNA for the CDR3: TGTGCCAGCAGCGAAACAGTCAAAGGAAGTGAAAAACTGTTTTTT.